This TCR beta chain originates from a study of cytomegalovirus exposure and HLA in healthy donors. Findings and limits, study-wide: As immune exposure information, only CMV serostatus was available. Specificity of a few CMV-associated chains for CMV antigens was verified in vitro. It was approximately 150 TCR beta chains that were listed as cytomegalovirus-associated. A missense DCLRE1C variant was associated with V- and J-gene trimming of TCR beta chains in a later analysis, and an independent cohort replicated the association.

A multiplex PCR was run with 60 Vbeta primers and 13 Jbeta primers. Clones were sequenced by immunoSEQ multiplex PCR, and TCRdb holds only the in-frame ones, with some missing. Of around 100,000 clones in the sample, approximately 73% were seen once. The CDR3 is 13 residues long. V was trimmed by 0 bases and J by 13 bases, leaving 13 bases between them. CDR1 and CDR2 (germline): SGHRS, YFSETQ. About this clone: Its matching antigen is unknown.

V usage is TRBV5-1 and J usage is TRBJ2-2; D possibly corresponds to TRBD1 (5 bases). The receptor was isolated from a woman aged 45-65 years in good health and CMV-seropositive. The specimen sequenced was PBMCs. The CDR3 is CASSLDWQGSLFF. The CDR3 nucleotides read TGCGCCAGCAGCTTGGACTGGCAGGGTTCGCTGTTTTTT.